This T cell receptor beta chain emerged from a study of spatial heterogeneity in lung cancer. V shed 5 bases and J shed 4 bases, with 11 bases lying between them. Germline V gene data show CDR1 as SGHVS and CDR2 as FQNEAQ. The CDR3 runs to 13 residues. TCRdb reanalysed the 5' RACE reads using MiXCR and keeps one entry per CDR3 protein. This table holds more than 45,000 distinct CDR3 sequences, around 5.2% found once. The sample holds many counts of this clonotype. Time point indicated: sample taken at primary tumor resection. Unsorted whole RNA samples from tumor, nontumor lung or frozen PBMC were sequenced.

Sample: PBMCs, taken at surgery. The J gene is TRBJ2-5, the V gene TRBV7-8, with D possibly being TRBD2 (5 bases). This TCR was recovered from a male donor with early-stage non-small cell lung cancer. The CDR3 region is CASSETIGETQYF. The CDR3 bases are TGTGCCAGCAGCGAGACTATAGGAGAGACCCAGTACTTC.